The T cell receptor beta chain described here comes from a study of neurological immune-mediated disorders. Each CDR3 protein gets one entry after TCRdb re-called the 5' RACE reads with MiXCR. The table shows 50,000 to 75,000 distinct CDR3 sequences, with 9.5% to 15% occurring only once. The length of the CDR3 is 14 residues. Germline CDR1 and CDR2: MGHRA and YSYEKL. Trimming left V 5 bases short and J 0 bases short, with 8 bases between. This clonotype was seen many times. This TCR was recovered from an older woman with HTLV-1-associated myelopathy (HAM/TSP). The sample was PBMCs. The gene calls are TRBV4-1 and TRBJ1-3; D call uncertain. The CDR3: CASSGRSSGNTIYF. DNA of the CDR3: TGCGCCAGCAGCGGACGGAGCTCTGGAAACACCATATATTTT.